The 11 T cell receptor beta chains below come from one sample, sequenced in a study of regulatory T cells in long-lasting Graves disease. The TCR beta library used iRepertoire HTBI primers with Arm-PCR amplification of CDR3. One entry per CDR3 protein results from TCRdb running MiXCR on the multiplex PCR reads. The top ten clones hold about 8.3% of a sample with over 450,000 distinct CDR3 sequences, around 12% of them seen once. Time point reported: newly diagnosed GD, antithyroid drugs for less than 3 months. Generation of the TCR library employed RNA extracted from PBMCs. These sequences were also reported in another study, on T cells in Graves' hyperthyroidism and ophthalmopathy.

Material: peripheral blood mononuclear cells (PBMCs), obtained at new diagnosis, from a patient treated with antithyroid drugs. Receptors originate from a woman in her twenties or thirties with Graves disease.

The CDR3 region is CASRDTSSGANVLTF. CDR3 bases: TGTGCCAGCCGGGACACATCCTCTGGGGCCAACGTCCTGACTTTC. The chain combines TRBV28 with TRBJ2-6, with a tentative D call TRBD1 (6 bases). The CDR3 runs to 15 residues. CDR1 and CDR2 (germline): MDHEN, SYDVKM. Trimming shortened V by 8 bases and J by 0 bases, and 11 bases separated the two germline ends.

This clonotype was observed at least ten times. V usage is TRBV7-9 and J usage is TRBJ2-2; 7 bases are a match to TRBD1. CDR3 size: 16 residues. CDR1 and CDR2 (germline): SEHNR, FQNEAQ (reference sequence). The V segment lost 5 bases and the J segment 9 bases; nucleotides outside the gene matches: 15. The CDR3: CASSRQGLSVKRELFF. CDR3 coding DNA: TGTGCCAGCAGCCGACAGGGCCTTTCTGTGAAGAGGGAGCTGTTTTTT. The full variable domain, its missing parts supplied by reference TRBV7-9 and TRBJ2-2, is DTGVSQNPRHKITKRGQNVTFRCDPISEHNRLYWYRQTLGQGPEFLTYFQNEAQLEKSRLLSDRFSAERPKGSFSTLEIQRTEQGDSAMYLCASSRQGLSVKRELFFGEGSRLTVL.

This rearrangement joins TRBV11-2 to TRBJ1-4; D is unclear. The CDR3 totals 17 residues. V lost 5 bases, J lost 5 bases, and 21 bases lay in between. CDR1 SGHAT and CDR2 FQNNGV come from the germline V gene. CDR3 nucleotide sequence: TGTGCCAGCAGCCCAGGATCGTACAGACGACCCAATGAAAAACTGTTTTTT. Protein sequence: CASSPGSYRRPNEKLFF.

This clonotype was recorded many times. This chain uses TRBV7-9 with TRBJ2-5, with no clear D. The germline V gene encodes CDR1 SEHNR and CDR2 FQNEAQ (reference sequence). V lost 7 bases and J 5 bases, leaving 2 bases between the germline ends. There are 9 residues in the CDR3. The CDR3 region is CASMETQYF. The CDR3 DNA sequence: TGTGCCAGCATGGAGACCCAGTACTTC.

This chain connects TRBV24-1 to TRBJ2-5; 9 positions agree with TRBD1. With V trimmed by 0 bases and J by 2 bases, 3 bases remained unmatched. In germline, CDR1 is KGHDR, CDR2 SFDVKD. This CDR3 has 16 residues. This chain's CDR3 is CATSDLRGQGQETQYF. CDR3 nucleotides: TGTGCCACCAGTGATTTGCGCGGACAGGGGCAAGAGACCCAGTACTTC.

This clonotype showed up just a few times. The chain employs TRBV19 and TRBJ2-3; 10 positions agree with TRBD2. Germline V lookup: CDR1 LNHDA, CDR2 SQIVND (reference sequence). The CDR3 has 16 amino acids. With 6 bases clipped from V and 4 bases from J, the junction kept 10 bases outside the gene matches. CDR3 coding DNA: TGTGCCAGTAGCCGGACTAGCGGACCTAGCGCAGATACGCAGTATTTT. Encoded protein: CASSRTSGPSADTQYF.

This clonotype was observed at least ten times. V and J are TRBV30 and TRBJ2-5; the D gene is possibly TRBD1 (6 bases). This CDR3 is built from 15 residues. The V gene's germline CDR1 is GTSNPN and CDR2 SVGIG (reference sequence). The ends were cut back, 3 bases at V and 9 bases at J, with 23 bases in the middle. CDR3 sequence reads: CAWRAGARDTQAQYF. DNA for the CDR3: TGTGCCTGGAGGGCTGGGGCCCGGGACACACAAGCCCAGTACTTC.

This clonotype was seen at least ten times. This chain uses TRBV19 with TRBJ1-1; no clear D gene. This CDR3 contains 13 residues. The V gene lost 4 bases and the J gene lost 1 base, with 7 bases spanning the gap. The V gene's germline CDR1 is LNHDA and CDR2 SQIVND (reference sequence). In DNA, the CDR3 is TGTGCCAGTAGTACGATCGGGAACACTGAAGCTTTCTTT. Protein: CASSTIGNTEAFF.

This clonotype was detected many times. This CDR3 is CARDKHSPYEQYF. The CDR3 bases are TGTGCCAGGGACAAACACTCACCCTACGAGCAGTACTTC. J is TRBJ2-7 and V is TRBV2; a possible D gene is TRBD1 (5 bases). The germline gives CDR1 SNHLY, CDR2 FYNNEI. The length of the CDR3 is 13 residues. With 9 bases removed from V and 2 bases from J, the gap between germline ends came to 14 bases.

This clonotype was observed many times. This rearrangement joins TRBV12-3 or TRBV12-4 to TRBJ1-6; TRBD1 might be the D (6 bases). Trimming left V 5 bases short and J 0 bases short, with 8 bases between. The CDR3 has 15 amino acids. The chain's CDR3 is CASSGGGSYNSPLHF. The CDR3 DNA sequence: TGTGCCAGCAGTGGAGGGGGCTCCTATAATTCACCCCTCCACTTT.

This clonotype appeared a few times. The rearrangement links TRBV5-1 to TRBJ2-2; the D gene could be TRBD1 or TRBD2 (6 bases each). Trimming took 0 bases from V and 1 from J, leaving 10 bases between them. Germline CDR1 reads SGHRS; CDR2 reads YFSETQ. CDR3 size: 16 residues. The CDR3 coding sequence is TGCGCCAGCAGCTTGGAAGGGGGGTTGAACACCGGGGAGCTGTTTTTT. Encoded protein: CASSLEGGLNTGELFF.